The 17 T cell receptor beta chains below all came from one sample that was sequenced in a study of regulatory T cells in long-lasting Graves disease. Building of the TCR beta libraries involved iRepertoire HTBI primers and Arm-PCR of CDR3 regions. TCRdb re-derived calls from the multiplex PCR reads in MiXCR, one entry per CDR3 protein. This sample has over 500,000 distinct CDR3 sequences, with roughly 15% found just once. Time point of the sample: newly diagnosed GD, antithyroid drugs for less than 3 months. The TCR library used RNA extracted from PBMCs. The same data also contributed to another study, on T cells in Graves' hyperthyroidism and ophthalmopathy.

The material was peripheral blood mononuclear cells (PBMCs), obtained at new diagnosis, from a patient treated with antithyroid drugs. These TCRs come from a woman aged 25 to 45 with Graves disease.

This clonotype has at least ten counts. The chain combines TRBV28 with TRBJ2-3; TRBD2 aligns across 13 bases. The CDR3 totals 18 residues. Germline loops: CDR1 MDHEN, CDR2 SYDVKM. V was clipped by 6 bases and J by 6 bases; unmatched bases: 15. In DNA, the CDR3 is TGTGCCAGCAGGATGGGACTAGCGGGACCATCAGGTCTGGATACGCAGTATTTT. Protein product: CASRMGLAGPSGLDTQYF. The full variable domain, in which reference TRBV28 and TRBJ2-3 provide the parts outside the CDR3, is DVKVTQSSRYLVKRTGEKVFLECVQDMDHENMFWYRQDPGLGLRLIYFSYDVKMKEKGDIPEGYSVSREKKERFSLILESASTNQTSMYLCASRMGLAGPSGLDTQYFGPGTRLTVL.

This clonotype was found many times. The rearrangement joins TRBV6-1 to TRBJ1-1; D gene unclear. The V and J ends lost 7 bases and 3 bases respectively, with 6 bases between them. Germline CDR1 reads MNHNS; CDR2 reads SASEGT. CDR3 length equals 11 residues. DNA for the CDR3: TGTGCCAGCAACGGGGACACTGAAGCTTTCTTT. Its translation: CASNGDTEAFF.

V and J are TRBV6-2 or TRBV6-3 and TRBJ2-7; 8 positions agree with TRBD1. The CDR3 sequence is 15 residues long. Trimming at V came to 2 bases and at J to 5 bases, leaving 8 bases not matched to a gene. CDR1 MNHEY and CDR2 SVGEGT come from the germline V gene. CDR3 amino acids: CASSYGGQGIHEQYF. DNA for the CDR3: TGTGCCAGCAGTTACGGCGGACAGGGCATCCACGAGCAGTACTTC.

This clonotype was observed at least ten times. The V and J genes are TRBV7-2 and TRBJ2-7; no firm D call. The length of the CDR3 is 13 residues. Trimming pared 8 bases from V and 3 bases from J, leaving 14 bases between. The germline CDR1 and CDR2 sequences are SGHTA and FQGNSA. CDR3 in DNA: TGTGCCAGCGCCCTCGTAGGTAACTACGAGCAGTACTTC. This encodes CASALVGNYEQYF.

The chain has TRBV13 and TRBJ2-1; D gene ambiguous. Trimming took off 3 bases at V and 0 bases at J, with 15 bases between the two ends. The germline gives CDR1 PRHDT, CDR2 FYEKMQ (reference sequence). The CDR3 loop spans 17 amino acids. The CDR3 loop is CASSLISPSFSYNEQFF. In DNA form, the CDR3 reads TGTGCCAGCAGCTTGATTAGCCCGTCGTTCTCCTACAATGAGCAGTTCTTC.

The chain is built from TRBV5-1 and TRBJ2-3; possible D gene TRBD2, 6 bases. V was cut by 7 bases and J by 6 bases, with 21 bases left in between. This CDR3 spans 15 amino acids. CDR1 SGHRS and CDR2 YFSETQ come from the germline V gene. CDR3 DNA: TGCGCCAGCCAGGCCCGCCTACTGGAGGGGGATACGCAGTATTTT. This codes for CASQARLLEGDTQYF.

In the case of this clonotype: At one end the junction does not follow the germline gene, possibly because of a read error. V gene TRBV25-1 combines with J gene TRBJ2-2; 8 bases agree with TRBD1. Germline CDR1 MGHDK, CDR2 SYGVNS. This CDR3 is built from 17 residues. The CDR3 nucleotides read TGTGCCAGCAGTGGGGGCCAGGGGGCGCGAGTTACCGGGGAGCTGTGTTTT. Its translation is CASSGGQGARVTGELCF.

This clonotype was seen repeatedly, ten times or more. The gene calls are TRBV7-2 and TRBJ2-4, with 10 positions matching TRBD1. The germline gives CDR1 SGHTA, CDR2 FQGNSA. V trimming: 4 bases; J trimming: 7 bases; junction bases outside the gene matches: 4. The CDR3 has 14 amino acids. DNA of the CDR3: TGTGCCAGCAGCTCAATGGGACAGGGGAACATTCAGTACTTC. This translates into CASSSMGQGNIQYF.

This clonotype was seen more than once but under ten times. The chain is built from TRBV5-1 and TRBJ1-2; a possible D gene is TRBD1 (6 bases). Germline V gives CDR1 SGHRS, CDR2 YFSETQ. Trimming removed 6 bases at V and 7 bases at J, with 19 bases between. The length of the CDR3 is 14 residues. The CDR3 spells CASTLGVGASGYTF. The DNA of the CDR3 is TGCGCCAGCACCCTAGGGGTGGGGGCGAGTGGCTACACCTTC.

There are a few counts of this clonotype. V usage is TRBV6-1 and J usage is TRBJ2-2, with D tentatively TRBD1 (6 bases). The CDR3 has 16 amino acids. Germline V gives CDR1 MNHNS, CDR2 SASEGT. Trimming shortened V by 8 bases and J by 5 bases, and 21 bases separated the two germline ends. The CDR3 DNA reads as TGTGCCAGCTCGCTAAACAACAGGGTACGAACCGGGGAGCTGTTTTTT. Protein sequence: CASSLNNRVRTGELFF.

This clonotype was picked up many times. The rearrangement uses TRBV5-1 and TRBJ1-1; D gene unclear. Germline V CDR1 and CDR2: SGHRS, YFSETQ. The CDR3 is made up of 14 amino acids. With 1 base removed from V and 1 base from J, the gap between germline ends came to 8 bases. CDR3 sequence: CASSLFSQNTEAFF. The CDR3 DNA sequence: TGCGCCAGCAGCTTGTTTAGTCAGAACACTGAAGCTTTCTTT. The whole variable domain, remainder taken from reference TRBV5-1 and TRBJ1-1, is KAGVTQTPRYLIKTRGQQVTLSCSPISGHRSVSWYQQTPGQGLQFLFEYFSETQRNKGNFPGRFSGRQFSNSRSEMNVSTLELGDSALYLCASSLFSQNTEAFFGQGTRLTVV.

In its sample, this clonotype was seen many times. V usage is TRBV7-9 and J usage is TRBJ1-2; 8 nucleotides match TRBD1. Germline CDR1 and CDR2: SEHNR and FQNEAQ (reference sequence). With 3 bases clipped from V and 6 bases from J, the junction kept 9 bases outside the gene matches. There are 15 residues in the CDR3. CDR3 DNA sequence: TGTGCCAGCAGCTTGGGCGGGACAGGAGCCCATGGCTACACCTTC. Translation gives CASSLGGTGAHGYTF.

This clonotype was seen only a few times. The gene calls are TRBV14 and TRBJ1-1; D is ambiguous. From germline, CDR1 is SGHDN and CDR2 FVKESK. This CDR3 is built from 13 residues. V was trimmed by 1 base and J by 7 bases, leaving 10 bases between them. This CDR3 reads CASSQGLPSEAFF. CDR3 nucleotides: TGTGCCAGCAGCCAAGGGCTGCCGAGTGAAGCTTTCTTT.

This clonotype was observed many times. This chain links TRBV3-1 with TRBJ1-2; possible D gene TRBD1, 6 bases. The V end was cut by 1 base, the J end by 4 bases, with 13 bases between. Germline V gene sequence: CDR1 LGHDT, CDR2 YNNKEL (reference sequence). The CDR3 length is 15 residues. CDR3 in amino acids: CASSQGVQGSYGYTF. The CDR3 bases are TGTGCCAGCAGCCAAGGTGTTCAGGGGAGCTATGGCTACACCTTC.

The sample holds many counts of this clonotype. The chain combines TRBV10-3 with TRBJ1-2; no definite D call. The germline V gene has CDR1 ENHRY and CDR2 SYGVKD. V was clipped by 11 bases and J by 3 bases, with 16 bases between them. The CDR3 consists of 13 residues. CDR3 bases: TGTGCCTTATCTCCCGACAAGTACTATGGCTACACCTTC. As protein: CALSPDKYYGYTF.

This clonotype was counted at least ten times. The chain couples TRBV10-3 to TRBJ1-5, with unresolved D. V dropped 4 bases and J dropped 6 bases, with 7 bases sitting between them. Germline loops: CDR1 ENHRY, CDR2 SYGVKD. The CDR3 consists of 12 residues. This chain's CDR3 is CAISGGGQPQHF. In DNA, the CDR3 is TGTGCCATCAGTGGTGGAGGTCAGCCCCAGCATTTT.

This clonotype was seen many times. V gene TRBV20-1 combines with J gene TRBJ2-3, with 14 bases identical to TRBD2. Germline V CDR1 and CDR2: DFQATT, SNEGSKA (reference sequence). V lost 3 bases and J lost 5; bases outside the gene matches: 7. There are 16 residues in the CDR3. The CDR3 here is CSASTGTSGSGDTQYF. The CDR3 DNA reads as TGCAGTGCTAGCACCGGGACTAGCGGGAGCGGAGATACGCAGTATTTT.